The rows below give T cell receptor beta chains drawn from one sample of a study of regulatory T cells in long-lasting Graves disease. Each CDR3 protein is one row after TCRdb ran MiXCR on the multiplex PCR reads. In the table there are around 510,000 distinct CDR3 sequences, around 21% of which are singletons. Source: peripheral blood mononuclear cells (PBMCs), taken when the disease was refractory, from a patient treated with antithyroid drugs. These receptors were collected from a female donor with Graves disease. Both conserved end residues are part of each CDR3. The D gene is left open where the match is weak. A clone size is listed for some rows: how often the clone was seen (once, few, many), or a class if it is expanded.

TRBD1	TRBV3-1	few	TRBJ1-5	CASSQQGVGQPQHF	TGTGCCAGCAGCCAACAGGGGGTCGGTCAGCCCCAGCATTTT
NA	TRBV28	many	TRBJ2-6	CASNPHQGSGANVLTF	TGTGCCAGCAATCCCCACCAGGGGTCGGGGGCCAACGTCCTGACTTTC
TRBD1	TRBV7-2	NA	TRBJ1-5	CASSPQGNSNQPQHF	TGTGCCAGCAGTCCACAGGGGAATAGCAATCAGCCCCAGCATTTT
NA	TRBV6-5	few	TRBJ2-5	CASSYNFPETQYF	TGTGCCAGCAGTTATAACTTCCCAGAGACCCAGTACTTC
NA	TRBV4-1	NA	TRBJ2-7	CASSQDRGLASYEQYF	TGCGCCAGCAGCCAAGATCGAGGGCTAGCGTCCTACGAGCAGTACTTC
NA	TRBV7-6	NA	TRBJ1-4	CASSLGVGGEKLFF	TGTGCCAGCAGCTTGGGGGTTGGTGGAGAAAAACTGTTTTTT
NA	TRBV30	few	TRBJ2-4	CAWSAQANIQYF	TGTGCCTGGAGTGCCCAAGCGAACATTCAGTACTTC
TRBD2	TRBV6-1	few	TRBJ2-7	CASKASGSVYEQYF	TGTGCCAGCAAGGCTAGCGGGAGTGTCTACGAGCAGTACTTC
NA	TRBV2	many	TRBJ2-7	CASSDRESTEQYF	TGTGCCAGCAGTGACCGGGAGAGTACCGAGCAGTACTTC
NA	TRBV27	NA	TRBJ2-3	CASSSPSTDTQYF	TGTGCCAGCAGTTCTCCTAGCACAGATACGCAGTATTTT
NA	TRBV3-1	many	TRBJ2-4	CASSQDRGNIQYF	TGTGCCAGCAGCCAAGACAGGGGAAACATTCAGTACTTC
NA	TRBV15	NA	TRBJ2-7	CATSTDSYEQYF	TGTGCCACCAGCACAGATTCCTACGAGCAGTACTTC
NA	TRBV11-2	NA	TRBJ2-7	CASSSAVHSYEQYF	TGTGCCAGCAGCTCAGCTGTTCACTCCTACGAGCAGTACTTC
NA	TRBV12-3/TRBV12-4	many	TRBJ1-6	CASSYIGPASPLHF	TGTGCCAGCAGTTACATAGGCCCGGCGTCACCCCTCCACTTT
TRBD1	TRBV11-2	many	TRBJ2-2	CASSRPQGQIYTGELFF	TGTGCCAGCAGTCGCCCCCAGGGACAGATATACACCGGGGAGCTGTTTTTT
NA	TRBV14	NA	TRBJ2-2	CASSQDTWRGAQNTGELFF	TGTGCCAGCAGCCAAGATACCTGGCGCGGGGCACAGAACACCGGGGAGCTGTTTTTT
NA	TRBV6-5	NA	TRBJ2-7	CASSSSPFAGYFYEQYF	TGTGCCAGCAGTTCTTCCCCGTTCGCCGGCTACTTCTACGAGCAGTACTTC
NA	TRBV2	NA	TRBJ1-1	CASSELVGKGGQVNTEAFF	TGTGCCAGCAGTGAACTGGTAGGGAAGGGGGGGCAGGTGAACACTGAAGCTTTCTTT
NA	TRBV28	NA	TRBJ2-1	CASIGPIYNEQFF	TGTGCCAGCATTGGGCCTATCTACAATGAGCAGTTCTTC
NA	TRBV2	NA	TRBJ2-3	CASSPRDFTDTQYF	TGTGCCAGCAGCCCCCGGGACTTCACAGATACGCAGTATTTT
TRBD1	TRBV12-3/TRBV12-4	many	TRBJ1-5	CASSLAPGQGAYQPQHF	TGTGCCAGCAGTTTAGCCCCCGGACAGGGGGCTTATCAGCCCCAGCATTTT
NA	TRBV30	many	TRBJ1-1	CAWSGENEAFF	TGTGCCTGGAGTGGGGAGAATGAAGCTTTCTTT
NA	TRBV7-9	few	TRBJ2-2	CASSPWTATGELFF	TGTGCCAGCAGCCCCTGGACAGCCACCGGGGAGCTGTTTTTT
TRBD1	TRBV20-1	NA	TRBJ1-5	CSARRTGAVTNQPQHF	TGCAGTGCTAGAAGAACAGGGGCCGTTACCAATCAGCCCCAGCATTTT
NA	TRBV11-2	many	TRBJ2-7	CASSLGAGNSYEQYF	TGTGCCAGCAGCTTAGGTGCGGGGAACTCCTACGAGCAGTACTTC
TRBD2	TRBV29-1	NA	TRBJ2-3	CSVDYSGIDTQYF	TGCAGCGTTGACTATAGCGGGATAGATACGCAGTATTTT
NA	TRBV20-1	NA	TRBJ2-7	CSARDRDTYEQYF	TGCAGTGCTAGAGATCGTGATACCTACGAGCAGTACTTC
TRBD2	TRBV27	many	TRBJ2-7	CASRVAGGPYEQYF	TGTGCCAGCAGGGTAGCGGGAGGGCCCTACGAGCAGTACTTC
NA	TRBV10-3	few	TRBJ1-5	CATGGTSNQPQHF	TGTGCCACCGGGGGCACTAGCAATCAGCCCCAGCATTTT
TRBD2	TRBV6-2/TRBV6-3	NA	TRBJ2-3	CASSALAGGEYDTQYF	TGTGCCAGCAGCGCCTTAGCGGGAGGGGAGTACGATACGCAGTATTTT
TRBD2	TRBV20-1	few	TRBJ2-2	CSARSGLAGGGELFF	TGCAGTGCTAGATCGGGACTAGCGGGAGGCGGGGAGCTGTTTTTT
NA	TRBV5-1	many	TRBJ2-7	CASSPLGAYEQYF	TGCGCCAGCAGCCCGCTGGGCGCCTACGAGCAGTACTTC
NA	TRBV4-2	NA	TRBJ1-1	CASSQEKGPTEAFF	TGTGCCAGCAGCCAAGAGAAGGGACCCACTGAAGCTTTCTTT
NA	TRBV30	many	TRBJ2-7	CAWSLLASEQYF	TGTGCCTGGAGTCTACTTGCCTCCGAGCAGTACTTC
TRBD2	TRBV7-9	once	TRBJ2-3	CASSPLLAGGFSGADTQYF	TGTGCCAGCAGCCCTCTACTAGCGGGAGGTTTCTCCGGTGCAGATACGCAGTATTTT
NA	TRBV5-1	NA	TRBJ2-2	CASSLVLGGGELFF	TGCGCCAGCAGCTTGGTCCTAGGTGGCGGGGAGCTGTTTTTT
NA	TRBV29-1	many	TRBJ2-7	CSVESGYEQYF	TGCAGCGTTGAATCCGGCTACGAGCAGTACTTC
TRBD2	TRBV6-1	few	TRBJ2-7	CASSSLGLAGDYEQYF	TGTGCCAGCAGCTCTCTAGGACTAGCGGGAGACTACGAGCAGTACTTC
TRBD1	TRBV6-2/TRBV6-3	NA	TRBJ2-7	CASSSDRAFSEQYF	TGTGCCAGCAGCTCCGACAGGGCGTTTTCCGAGCAGTACTTC